This is a list of T cell receptor beta chains from one sample in a study of T cell repertoires in ileal Crohn's disease. Assay: immunoSEQ multiplex PCR; the TCRdb copy retains only in-frame clones and omits some. Of thousands of clones listed, around 70% are singletons. Sequenced material: ileal tissue. The source of these receptors is an adult with Crohn's disease. Each CDR3 is given with its conserved first and last residue. A D gene is named only where the DNA matches it firmly. Size is stated for part of the rows, as once, few or many counts, or as a class when the clone is expanded.

j_gene,d_gene,v_gene,abundance,CDR3aa,CDR3nt
TRBJ2-7,TRBD2,TRBV5-1,-,CASSLAGGLLVEQYF,TGCGCCAGCAGCTTGGCGGGGGGGCTCCTGGTGGAGCAGTACTTC
TRBJ2-1,-,TRBV5-4,once,CASSGSPGRGEQFF,TGTGCCAGCAGTGGGTCCCCGGGCCGGGGTGAGCAGTTCTTC
TRBJ2-7,-,TRBV9,-,CASSVAGGSSSYEQYF,TGTGCCAGCAGCGTAGCCGGCGGGTCCAGCTCCTACGAGCAGTACTTC
TRBJ2-1,TRBD2,TRBV5-1,-,CASSLMGLVGNEQFF,TGCGCCAGCAGCTTGATGGGACTAGTAGGCAATGAGCAGTTCTTC
TRBJ1-2,-,TRBV28,-,CASSPTGHGYTF,TGTGCCAGCAGCCCTACAGGGCATGGCTACACCTTC
TRBJ1-2,-,TRBV7-9,few,CASSLAGRVNYGYTF,TGTGCCAGCAGCTTAGCAGGCAGGGTAAACTATGGCTACACCTTC
TRBJ1-6,-,TRBV19,-,CASRPSSYNSPLHF,TGTGCCAGCCGGCCTAGCTCCTATAATTCACCCCTCCACTTT
TRBJ1-1,TRBD1,TRBV7-3,-,CASSSAGQGEAFF,TGTGCCAGCAGCTCCGCGGGACAGGGCGAAGCTTTCTTT
TRBJ1-5,-,TRBV7-8,-,CASSLFGEGSNQPQHF,TGTGCCAGCAGCTTATTTGGGGAGGGGAGCAATCAGCCCCAGCATTTT
TRBJ1-6,-,TRBV5-1,-,CASSSGAQGSPLHF,TGCGCCAGCAGCTCAGGGGCTCAGGGGTCACCCCTCCACTTT
TRBJ2-1,-,TRBV20-1,-,CSASGGNEQFF,TGCAGTGCTAGCGGAGGGAATGAGCAGTTCTTC
TRBJ2-7,-,TRBV5-1,-,CASSPLGYEQYF,TGCGCCAGCAGCCCCCTCGGCTACGAGCAGTACTTC
TRBJ2-1,-,TRBV5-1,few,CASSLGLVAEQFF,TGCGCCAGCAGCTTGGGACTAGTTGCTGAGCAGTTCTTC
TRBJ2-5,-,TRBV13,hyperexpanded,CASSSKEASETQYF,TGTGCCAGCAGCTCGAAGGAGGCCTCGGAGACCCAGTACTTC
TRBJ1-4,-,TRBV6-6,-,CASTGQFNEKLFF,TGTGCCAGCACCGGACAGTTTAATGAAAAACTGTTTTTT
TRBJ2-7,TRBD2,TRBV11-3,-,CASSLGSSGGPYEQYF,TGTGCCAGCAGCTTAGGGTCCAGCGGGGGGCCCTACGAGCAGTACTTC
TRBJ2-3,TRBD2,TRBV5-4,-,CASSLGGLAGPRDTQYF,TGTGCCAGCAGCTTGGGGGGACTAGCGGGGCCCCGGGATACGCAGTATTTT
TRBJ1-3,-,TRBV2,-,CASSVRESSGNTIYF,TGTGCCAGCAGCGTTAGGGAGAGCTCTGGAAACACCATATATTTT
TRBJ1-1,-,TRBV29-1,-,CSADRSNTEAFF,TGCAGCGCCGACAGGAGCAACACTGAAGCTTTCTTT
TRBJ1-2,TRBD1,TRBV7-9,-,CASSLEINRGGYTF,TGTGCCAGCAGCCTAGAAATAAACAGGGGAGGCTACACCTTC
TRBJ2-7,-,TRBV13,-,CASSLLGRRVFPYSYEQYF,TGTGCCAGCAGCCTCCTCGGACGCAGGGTTTTTCCATACTCCTACGAGCAGTACTTC
TRBJ2-5,TRBD2,TRBV6-1,-,CASSARGGQETQYF,TGTGCCAGCAGTGCTCGGGGGGGACAAGAGACCCAGTACTTC
TRBJ2-7,TRBD1,TRBV11-2,-,CASSLAATRGPYEQYF,TGTGCCAGCAGCTTAGCAGCGACAAGGGGGCCCTACGAGCAGTACTTC
TRBJ1-4,TRBD1,TRBV27,few,CASPTGEDDEKLFF,TGTGCCAGCCCCACAGGGGAGGACGATGAAAAACTGTTTTTT
TRBJ2-6,-,TRBV7-7,-,CASSEAGANVLTF,TGTGCCAGCAGTGAGGCCGGGGCCAACGTCCTGACTTTC